The source of this TCR beta chain is a study of spatial heterogeneity in lung cancer. Across the whole study: A unique TCR and UMI combination showed up more than ten times in raw reads, on average.

A unique molecular identifier was attached to every TCR cDNA molecule. TCRdb re-analysed the 5' RACE reads in MiXCR, keeping a single row per CDR3 protein. The table records some 21,000 distinct CDR3 sequences, 4.6% of them present only once. This clonotype was detected ten times or more. This CDR3 has 15 amino acids. Looked up from germline, CDR1 is LNHDA and CDR2 is SQIVND (reference sequence). V lost 6 bases, J lost 1 base, and 13 bases lay in between. Time point in this sample: sample taken at primary tumor resection. The donors, about 74 patients with untreated early-stage non-small cell lung cancer, provided the samples. Whole RNA came from tumor, nontumor lung or frozen PBMC and was sequenced without being sorted.

This specimen consisted of PBMCs, obtained at surgery. The TCR comes from a male donor with early-stage non-small cell lung cancer. This chain links TRBV19 with TRBJ1-5; D is perhaps TRBD1 (6 bases). The chain's CDR3 is CASRIRGGSNQPQHF. CDR3 DNA sequence: TGTGCCAGTAGAATCAGGGGAGGAAGCAATCAGCCCCAGCATTTT.